This TCR beta chain was documented in a study of stem cell transplantation in POMP-related autoinflammatory disease. A single count supports this clone. The V gene end was trimmed by 5 bases and the J gene end by 3 bases; junction bases not matched to a gene: 7. The germline gives CDR1 SNHLY, CDR2 FYNNEI. CDR3 length: 15 amino acids. Data came from immunoSEQ multiplex PCR; TCRdb stores just in-frame clones and leaves some out. In the table there are around 2,500 clones, about nine tenths of which are singletons. The receptor's source is a human patient with POMP-related autoinflammation and immune dysregulation (PRAID). The T cells may partly be graft donor cells. The chain carries TRBV2 and TRBJ2-3, with 8 nucleotides matching TRBD2. The material sequenced was CD4+ follicular helper T cells (Tfh) from PBMCs, taken after stem cell transplantation. The CDR3, as DNA: TGTGCCAGCAGTCCTGCGGGACTAGAAACAGATACGCAGTATTTT. Protein product: CASSPAGLETDTQYF.